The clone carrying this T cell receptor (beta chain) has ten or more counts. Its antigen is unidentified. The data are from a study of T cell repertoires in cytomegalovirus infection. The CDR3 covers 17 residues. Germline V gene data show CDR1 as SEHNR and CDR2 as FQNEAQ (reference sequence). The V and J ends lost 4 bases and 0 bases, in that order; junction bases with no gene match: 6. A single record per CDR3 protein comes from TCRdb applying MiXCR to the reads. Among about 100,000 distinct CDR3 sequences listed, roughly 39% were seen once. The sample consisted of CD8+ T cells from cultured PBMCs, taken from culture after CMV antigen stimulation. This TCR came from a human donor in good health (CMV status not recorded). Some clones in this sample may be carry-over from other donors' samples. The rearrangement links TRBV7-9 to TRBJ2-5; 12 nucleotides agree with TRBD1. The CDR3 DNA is TGTGCCAGCAGCTCTACCGGGACAGGGGGCCACCAAGAGACCCAGTACTTC. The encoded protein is CASSSTGTGGHQETQYF.